There are many counts of the clone carrying this TCR beta chain. At one of its ends the junction is not consistent with the germline gene, which may arise from a read error. CDR1 is SGHTA and CDR2 is FQGNSA in the germline V gene. There are 16 residues in the CDR3. Only in-frame clones appear in the TCRdb table, and some are missing; sequencing was by immunoSEQ multiplex PCR. The sample includes around 250,000 clones, about nine tenths seen only once; the top ten take around 16%. These data originate in a study of blood T cell repertoires in COVID-19. Study-level background: Whether acute or convalescent, the COVID-19 samples came from the United States, Italy and Spain. Sample material is recorded as cDNA or gDNA derived from T cells, B-cell-depleted T cells, or PBMCs.

Study members were between about 18 and 100 years old and lived in 24 US regions. Participant-given clinical history determined each cohort assignment. The sequenced sample consisted of PBMCs or T cells enriched from blood (not recorded which). This clonotype was sampled from a man younger than 35 who had recovered from COVID-19. The chain combines TRBV7-2 with TRBJ1-4, with 8 positions matching TRBD1. This CDR3 reads CASSVAGTGLNEKLFF. CDR3 nucleotides: TGTGCCAGCAGCGTAGCGGGGACAGGACTTAATGAAAAACTGTTTTTT.